The rows below give T cell receptor beta chains drawn from one sample of a study of TIL therapy for anti-PD-1-resistant metastatic lung cancer. Data came from immunoSEQ multiplex PCR; TCRdb stores just in-frame clones and leaves some out. The data show 10,000 to 15,000 clones, about 61% seen once. The sequenced sample was tumor tissue, obtained at baseline. Receptors originate from a person aged 25 to 79 with non-small cell lung cancer. Both conserved end residues are part of each CDR3. The D gene is left open where the match is weak. Size is omitted from some rows. Given values are once, few, many or a class for expanded clones.

j_call: TRBJ2-7; v_call: TRBV6-6; d_call: TRBD1; clone_size: .; cdr3_aa: CASSYQTGSSYEQYF; cdr3_nt: TGTGCCAGCAGTTACCAGACAGGGAGCTCCTACGAGCAGTACTTC
j_call: TRBJ1-5; v_call: TRBV19; d_call: TRBD1; clone_size: medium-sized; cdr3_aa: CASQTGEGQPQHF; cdr3_nt: TGTGCCAGCCAAACAGGGGAGGGTCAGCCCCAGCATTTT
j_call: TRBJ1-1; v_call: TRBV30; d_call: TRBD1; clone_size: few; cdr3_aa: CAWIIRRTGRGNTEAFF; cdr3_nt: TGTGCCTGGATCATTCGGCGGACAGGGAGGGGAAACACTGAAGCTTTCTTT
j_call: TRBJ2-3; v_call: TRBV11-2; d_call: .; clone_size: .; cdr3_aa: CASSFGRGTTDTQYF; cdr3_nt: TGTGCCAGCAGCTTTGGGCGGGGAACCACAGATACGCAGTATTTT
j_call: TRBJ1-2; v_call: TRBV9; d_call: TRBD1; clone_size: .; cdr3_aa: CASSDDRGRDGYTF; cdr3_nt: TGTGCCAGCAGCGACGACAGGGGGCGGGATGGCTACACCTTC
j_call: TRBJ1-1; v_call: TRBV19; d_call: .; clone_size: .; cdr3_aa: CASRITRNTEAFF; cdr3_nt: TGTGCCAGTAGAATAACAAGGAACACTGAAGCTTTCTTT
j_call: TRBJ2-1; v_call: TRBV11-2; d_call: .; clone_size: few; cdr3_aa: CASSLAQGPEQFF; cdr3_nt: TGTGCCAGCAGCTTAGCGCAGGGGCCTGAGCAGTTCTTC
j_call: TRBJ2-2; v_call: TRBV19; d_call: .; clone_size: medium-sized; cdr3_aa: CASSVILGIFTGELFF; cdr3_nt: TGTGCCAGTAGTGTTATTTTGGGTATCTTCACCGGGGAGCTGTTTTTT
j_call: TRBJ1-2; v_call: TRBV5-5; d_call: .; clone_size: once; cdr3_aa: CASSLETGRDGYTF; cdr3_nt: TGTGCCAGCAGCTTGGAAACAGGGCGGGACGGCTACACCTTC
j_call: TRBJ1-2; v_call: TRBV7-3; d_call: TRBD1; clone_size: .; cdr3_aa: CASSRTGFDGYTF; cdr3_nt: TGTGCCAGCAGCCGGACAGGGTTTGATGGCTACACCTTC
j_call: TRBJ2-7; v_call: TRBV6-1; d_call: TRBD1; clone_size: .; cdr3_aa: CASSESPGQGYEQYF; cdr3_nt: TGTGCCAGCAGTGAAAGTCCGGGACAGGGCTACGAGCAGTACTTC
j_call: TRBJ1-2; v_call: TRBV29-1; d_call: .; clone_size: .; cdr3_aa: CSVVDFYGYTF; cdr3_nt: TGCAGCGTTGTGGATTTCTATGGCTACACCTTC
j_call: TRBJ1-1; v_call: TRBV28; d_call: TRBD1; clone_size: few; cdr3_aa: CASSLTGGATAFF; cdr3_nt: TGTGCCAGCAGCCTTACAGGGGGCGCGACAGCTTTCTTT
j_call: TRBJ2-7; v_call: TRBV5-3; d_call: TRBD1; clone_size: .; cdr3_aa: CARSPEQGMGSYEQYF; cdr3_nt: TGTGCCAGAAGCCCCGAACAGGGGATGGGCTCCTACGAGCAGTACTTC
j_call: TRBJ2-7; v_call: TRBV6-6; d_call: .; clone_size: .; cdr3_aa: CASSYSKRAEIYEQYF; cdr3_nt: TGTGCCAGCAGTTACTCCAAAAGGGCAGAAATCTACGAGCAGTACTTC
j_call: TRBJ2-7; v_call: TRBV14; d_call: TRBD1; clone_size: .; cdr3_aa: CASSQHGDRDEQYF; cdr3_nt: TGTGCCAGCAGCCAACACGGCGACAGGGACGAGCAGTACTTC
j_call: TRBJ1-5; v_call: TRBV2; d_call: .; clone_size: few; cdr3_aa: CASSAEGPQHF; cdr3_nt: TGTGCCAGCAGCGCTGAAGGTCCCCAGCATTTT
j_call: TRBJ2-1; v_call: TRBV9; d_call: TRBD2; clone_size: few; cdr3_aa: CASSVESGRAEQFF; cdr3_nt: TGTGCCAGCAGCGTAGAAAGCGGGAGGGCTGAGCAGTTCTTC
j_call: TRBJ2-7; v_call: TRBV28; d_call: .; clone_size: medium-sized; cdr3_aa: CASSPPLGVAEGQYF; cdr3_nt: TGTGCCAGCAGTCCCCCCCTGGGGGTGGCGGAGGGGCAGTACTTC
j_call: TRBJ2-7; v_call: TRBV5-5; d_call: .; clone_size: .; cdr3_aa: CASSPAPRYEQYF; cdr3_nt: TGTGCCAGCAGCCCCGCTCCCCGCTACGAGCAGTACTTC
j_call: TRBJ1-2; v_call: TRBV28; d_call: .; clone_size: few; cdr3_aa: CASRINRANYGYTF; cdr3_nt: TGTGCCAGCAGGATTAACAGAGCTAACTATGGCTACACCTTC
j_call: TRBJ1-1; v_call: TRBV10-3; d_call: TRBD1; clone_size: .; cdr3_aa: CAISAGTGDEAFF; cdr3_nt: TGTGCCATCAGTGCCGGGACAGGGGACGAAGCTTTCTTT
j_call: TRBJ1-2; v_call: TRBV15; d_call: .; clone_size: .; cdr3_aa: CATSRDRGYGYTF; cdr3_nt: TGTGCCACCAGCAGAGATAGGGGATATGGCTACACCTTC
j_call: TRBJ1-5; v_call: TRBV3-1/TRBV3-2; d_call: .; clone_size: .; cdr3_aa: CASSQANGNQPQHF; cdr3_nt: TGTGCCAGCAGCCAAGCTAACGGAAATCAGCCCCAGCATTTT
j_call: TRBJ2-1; v_call: TRBV28; d_call: .; clone_size: .; cdr3_aa: CASSLGGVSYNEQFF; cdr3_nt: TGTGCCAGCAGTTTGGGCGGGGTCTCCTACAATGAGCAGTTCTTC
j_call: TRBJ2-3; v_call: TRBV6-2/TRBV6-3; d_call: .; clone_size: .; cdr3_aa: CASSGDSPNPSTDTQYF; cdr3_nt: TGTGCCAGCAGTGGGGACTCTCCCAATCCAAGCACAGATACGCAGTATTTT
j_call: TRBJ1-2; v_call: TRBV28; d_call: TRBD1; clone_size: .; cdr3_aa: CASSGDRGLRVGYTF; cdr3_nt: TGTGCCAGCAGTGGGGACAGGGGGCTAAGGGTTGGCTACACCTTC
j_call: TRBJ1-4; v_call: TRBV5-1; d_call: .; clone_size: .; cdr3_aa: CASSLQEATNEKLFF; cdr3_nt: TGCGCCAGCAGCTTGCAGGAGGCTACTAATGAAAAACTGTTTTTT
j_call: TRBJ2-2; v_call: TRBV5-1; d_call: TRBD1; clone_size: few; cdr3_aa: CASSLRGQLNTGELFF; cdr3_nt: TGCGCCAGCAGCTTGAGGGGGCAGCTAAACACCGGGGAGCTGTTTTTT
j_call: TRBJ2-2; v_call: TRBV5-4; d_call: .; clone_size: .; cdr3_aa: CASSPRGGLHTGELFF; cdr3_nt: TGTGCCAGCAGCCCCAGAGGCGGACTGCACACCGGGGAGCTGTTTTTT
j_call: TRBJ1-5; v_call: TRBV7-2; d_call: TRBD1; clone_size: few; cdr3_aa: CASRLDRAQPQHF; cdr3_nt: TGTGCCAGCAGGCTGGACAGGGCACAGCCCCAGCATTTT
j_call: TRBJ2-7; v_call: TRBV5-8; d_call: .; clone_size: .; cdr3_aa: CASSPGTFGWEQYF; cdr3_nt: TGTGCCAGCAGCCCCGGGACCTTTGGTTGGGAGCAGTACTTC
j_call: TRBJ1-2; v_call: TRBV29-1; d_call: .; clone_size: .; cdr3_aa: CSVEGRANYGYTF; cdr3_nt: TGCAGCGTTGAAGGCAGGGCTAACTATGGCTACACCTTC
j_call: TRBJ1-5; v_call: TRBV28; d_call: TRBD1; clone_size: .; cdr3_aa: CASSSGQGDWEPQHF; cdr3_nt: TGTGCCAGCAGCTCGGGACAGGGCGATTGGGAGCCCCAGCATTTT
j_call: TRBJ1-2; v_call: TRBV9; d_call: .; clone_size: .; cdr3_aa: CASSGGTDYYGYTF; cdr3_nt: TGTGCCAGCAGCGGGGGGACGGATTACTATGGCTACACCTTC
j_call: TRBJ2-7; v_call: TRBV3-1/TRBV3-2; d_call: .; clone_size: .; cdr3_aa: CASSPEGPYEQYF; cdr3_nt: TGTGCCAGCAGCCCCGAGGGGCCATACGAGCAGTACTTC
j_call: TRBJ1-2; v_call: TRBV10-2; d_call: TRBD1; clone_size: .; cdr3_aa: CASSQGAGYGYTF; cdr3_nt: TGCGCCAGCAGTCAGGGGGCTGGATATGGCTACACCTTC
j_call: TRBJ2-7; v_call: TRBV19; d_call: .; clone_size: .; cdr3_aa: CASSRSGGVGTYEQYF; cdr3_nt: TGTGCCAGTAGCCGTTCGGGGGGCGTGGGAACCTACGAGCAGTACTTC
j_call: TRBJ2-7; v_call: TRBV21-1; d_call: .; clone_size: .; cdr3_aa: CASSTPTGALLRRVYEQYF; cdr3_nt: TGTGCCAGCAGCACCCCGACAGGGGCTCTGCTACGGCGGGTCTACGAGCAGTACTTC
j_call: TRBJ1-3; v_call: TRBV4-1; d_call: .; clone_size: few; cdr3_aa: CASSQEVWVVSGNTIYF; cdr3_nt: TGCGCCAGCAGCCAAGAAGTTTGGGTTGTCTCTGGAAACACCATATATTTT
j_call: TRBJ2-7; v_call: TRBV29-1; d_call: TRBD2; clone_size: once; cdr3_aa: CSAGLADEQYF; cdr3_nt: TGCAGCGCCGGACTAGCGGACGAGCAGTACTTC
j_call: TRBJ2-6; v_call: TRBV9; d_call: TRBD1; clone_size: .; cdr3_aa: CASFGTALSGANVLTF; cdr3_nt: TGTGCCAGCTTCGGGACAGCCCTCTCTGGGGCCAACGTCCTGACTTTC